This T cell receptor beta chain was identified during a study of cytomegalovirus exposure and HLA in healthy donors (dated 2017 in TCRdb). For the wider study: According to a later analysis, the 120 or so validation repertoires were produced on the same platform as the 600 to 850 repertoires of the first cohort. Besides the first cohort of 500 to 700 subjects, a separate validation cohort made up of 95 to 150 different subjects was used. To predict cytomegalovirus infection status, the study brought together high-throughput TCR immunosequencing, statistical association of individual TCRs with disease status, and machine learning. The study aimed to test whether cataloging public T cell receptors could reveal signatures of past pathogen exposure.

The receptor library was made with the immunoSEQ multiplex PCR assay. The authors' analysis ran thus. To diagnose cytomegalovirus status from the catalog of TCR beta chain sequences, a statistical classification framework was built. TCRdb carries this immuneACCESS record with in-frame sequences only. Its versions omit some clonotypes, under half of them owing to an unresolved V gene in the studies checked, with the rest unexplained. V and J calls and clone size are given by that table; D and trimming were obtained from the DNA. Present in this sample are 250,000 to 400,000 clones, roughly 88% of which were seen just once. Roughly 0.96% of the sample is taken by the ten largest. Broader findings and caveats from the paper: The validation cohort had no HLA typing available for a later analysis, so co-occurrence within that cohort was assessed over all 120 or so repertoires. Across donors, most TCR sequences were observed very rarely, whereas some public TCRs were present in many individuals. In both the original and validation cohorts, the classifier was reported to diagnose cytomegalovirus status with high specificity and sensitivity. In the study, around 160 TCR beta chains were listed as associated with cytomegalovirus. Subsequent analysis determined that TCRs grouped into clusters in the first cohort also showed a tendency toward co-occurrence across the 120 validation repertoires, and 85% to 95% of cluster scores exceeded 0. According to the authors, the approach could potentially be generalized to other disease states and immunological phenotypes. Three of the identified cytomegalovirus-associated TCR beta chains were confirmed in vitro to be specific for cytomegalovirus antigens.

Trimming takes 5 bases off V and 7 bases off J; junction bases not matched to a gene: 7. For CDR1 and CDR2, the germline V gene lists SGHVS and FNYEAQ. The CDR3, from cysteine to phenylalanine, totals 15 residues. Of the read, only the CDR3 DNA is kept; its 45 bases are in frame from base 1. Of note for this clone: Its antigen target is currently unknown. No quality values exist for individual bases; no much larger clone is one base distant.

Donors formed part of the validation cohort, which comprised 95 to 150 subjects and was distinct from the first cohort of 666 subjects. This receptor was obtained from a man aged 30 to 45 in good health and CMV-seronegative. The chain joins TRBV7-6 to TRBJ2-1, with 11 central nucleotides matching TRBD2. The sample consisted of PBMCs. The nucleotides read TGTGCCAGCAGCCCCCGACTAGCGGGGACTAATGAGCAGTTCTTC. Its protein product is CASSPRLAGTNEQFF.